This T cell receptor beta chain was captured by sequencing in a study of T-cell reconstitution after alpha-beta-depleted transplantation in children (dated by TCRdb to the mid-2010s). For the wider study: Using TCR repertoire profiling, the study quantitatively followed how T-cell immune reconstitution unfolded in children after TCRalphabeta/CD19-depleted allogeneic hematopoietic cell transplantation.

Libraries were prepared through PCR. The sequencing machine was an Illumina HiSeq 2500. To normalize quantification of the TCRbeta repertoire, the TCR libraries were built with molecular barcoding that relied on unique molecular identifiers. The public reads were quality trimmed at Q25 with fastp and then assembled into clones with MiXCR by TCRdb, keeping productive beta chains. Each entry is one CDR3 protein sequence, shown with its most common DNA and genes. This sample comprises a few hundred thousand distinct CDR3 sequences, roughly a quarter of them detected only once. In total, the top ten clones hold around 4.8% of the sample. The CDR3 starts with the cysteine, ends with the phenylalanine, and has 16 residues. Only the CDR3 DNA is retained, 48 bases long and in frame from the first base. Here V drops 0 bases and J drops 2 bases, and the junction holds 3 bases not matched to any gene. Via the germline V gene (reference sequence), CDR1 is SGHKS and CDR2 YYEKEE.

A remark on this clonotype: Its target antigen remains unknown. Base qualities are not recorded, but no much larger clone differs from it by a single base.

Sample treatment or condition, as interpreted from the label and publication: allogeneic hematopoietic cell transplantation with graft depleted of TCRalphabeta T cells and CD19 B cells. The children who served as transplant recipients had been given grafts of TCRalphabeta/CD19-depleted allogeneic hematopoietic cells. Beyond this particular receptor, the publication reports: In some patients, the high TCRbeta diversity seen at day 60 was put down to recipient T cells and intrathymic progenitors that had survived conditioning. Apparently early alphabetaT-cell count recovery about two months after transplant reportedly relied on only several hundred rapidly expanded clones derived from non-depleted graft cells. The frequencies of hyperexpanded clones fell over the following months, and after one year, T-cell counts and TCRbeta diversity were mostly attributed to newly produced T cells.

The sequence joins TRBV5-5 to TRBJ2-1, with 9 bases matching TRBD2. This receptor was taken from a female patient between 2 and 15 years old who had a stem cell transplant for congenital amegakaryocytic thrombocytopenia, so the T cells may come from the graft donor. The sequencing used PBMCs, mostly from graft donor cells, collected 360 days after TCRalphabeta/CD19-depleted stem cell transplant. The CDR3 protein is CASSLVPSGAYNEQFF. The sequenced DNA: TGTGCCAGCAGCTTGGTGCCTAGCGGGGCCTACAATGAGCAGTTCTTC.